This is a list of T cell receptor beta chains from one sample in a study of breast tumors, draining lymph nodes, adjacent tissues. TCRdb fed the multiplex PCR reads into MiXCR, producing one record per CDR3 protein. The data show some 170,000 distinct CDR3 sequences, more than 25% seen once. Sequencing input: axillary lymph node tissue. The receptors were sampled from a female donor with breast cancer. Some clones in this sample may be carry-over from other donors' samples. Each CDR3 is given with its conserved first and last residue.

TRBJ1-5 TRBV19 CATSGRTGVGNQPQHF
TRBJ2-3 TRBV6-1 CASTTTGARTDTQYF
TRBJ1-2 TRBV5-1 CASSFGETYGYTF
TRBJ2-1 TRBV10-1 CASSETDQGMFF
TRBJ2-1 TRBV10-3 CAISGRGSSYNEQLF
TRBJ1-3 TRBV4-1 CASSHAGEGRGNTIYF
TRBJ1-6 TRBV12-3/TRBV12-4 CASSTGSGNSPLHF
TRBJ2-1 TRBV20-1 CSARDSGISYNEQFF
TRBJ1-2 TRBV7-2 CASSLFRDGYTF
TRBJ1-2 TRBV4-1 CASSHDRTGSGYTF
TRBJ2-7 TRBV6-5 CASSHSRQGASEQYF
TRBJ2-5 TRBV5-4 CASSLTGGTQYF
TRBJ1-5 TRBV20-1 CSARVPGGDPPPHF
TRBJ2-1 TRBV27 CASSFRGEQFF
TRBJ2-5 TRBV6-2/TRBV6-3 CASSYSQGSETQYF
TRBJ2-7 TRBV7-9 CASNSLGSGSNEQYF
TRBJ2-7 TRBV14 CASSRGLREQYF
TRBJ2-5 TRBV6-2/TRBV6-3 CASTKGGSQKTQYF
TRBJ2-4 TRBV4-2 CASSQEGISGRAAKNIQYF
TRBJ2-7 TRBV7-2 CASSYFAGSSSYEQYF
TRBJ2-7 TRBV5-5 CASSLELAGGWGYEQYF
TRBJ2-3 TRBV7-9 CASSFGQPIDTQYF
TRBJ1-2 TRBV20-1 CSAPVRGTNTEAYGYTF
TRBJ1-5 TRBV18 CASSLDGHINQPQHF
TRBJ2-2 TRBV2 CASDNLGGTGELFF
TRBJ2-1 TRBV4-3 CASSQDMAAGRYNEQFF
TRBJ1-4 TRBV6-5 CASSYSTGTNEKLFF
TRBJ2-7 TRBV5-8 CASSSDRAYEQYF
TRBJ1-2 TRBV30 CAWTENAQGIGGYTF
TRBJ1-5 TRBV25-1 CARALRGTHSNQPQHF
TRBJ2-6 TRBV29-1 CSVLDRVSSGANVLTF
TRBJ2-2 TRBV7-9 CASSLETGGTGELFF
TRBJ1-2 TRBV18 CASSHPGAYGYTF
TRBJ2-3 TRBV12-3/TRBV12-4 CATPEGQGPDTQYF
TRBJ2-3 TRBV12-3/TRBV12-4 CASRQPGQGLADTQYF
TRBJ1-5 TRBV2 CASSGDGGNQPQHF
TRBJ1-1 TRBV7-2 CASSLDGTEVSFF
TRBJ2-1 TRBV5-6 CASSTRGREHNEQFF
TRBJ2-7 TRBV19 CASNGGPSYEQYF
TRBJ1-1 TRBV12-3/TRBV12-4 CASSSGGQGARITTEAFF